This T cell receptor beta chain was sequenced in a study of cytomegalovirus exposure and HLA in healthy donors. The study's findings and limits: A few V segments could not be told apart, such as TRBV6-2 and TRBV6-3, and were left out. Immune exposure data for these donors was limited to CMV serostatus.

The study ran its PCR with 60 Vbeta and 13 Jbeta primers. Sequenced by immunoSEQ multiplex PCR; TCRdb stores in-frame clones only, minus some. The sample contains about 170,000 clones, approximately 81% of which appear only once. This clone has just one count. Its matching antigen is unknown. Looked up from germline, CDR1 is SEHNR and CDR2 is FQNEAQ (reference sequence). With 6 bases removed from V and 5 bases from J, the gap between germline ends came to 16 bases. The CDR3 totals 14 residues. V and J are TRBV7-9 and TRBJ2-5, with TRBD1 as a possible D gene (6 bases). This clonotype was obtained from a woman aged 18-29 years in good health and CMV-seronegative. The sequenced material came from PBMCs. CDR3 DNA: TGTGCCAGCAGAGGACCAGGGGCTCGGGAGACCCAGTACTTC. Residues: CASRGPGARETQYF.